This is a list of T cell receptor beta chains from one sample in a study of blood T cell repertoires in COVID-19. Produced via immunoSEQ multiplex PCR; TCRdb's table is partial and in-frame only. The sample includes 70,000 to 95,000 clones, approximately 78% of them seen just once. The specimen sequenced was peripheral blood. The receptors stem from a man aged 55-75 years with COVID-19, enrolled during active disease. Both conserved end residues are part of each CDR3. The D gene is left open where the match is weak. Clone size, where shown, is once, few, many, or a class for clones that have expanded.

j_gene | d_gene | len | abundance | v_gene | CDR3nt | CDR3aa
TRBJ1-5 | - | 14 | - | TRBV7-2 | TGTGCCAGCAGCCCCCAGGGGCTGGGCCAGCCCCAGCATTTT | CASSPQGLGQPQHF
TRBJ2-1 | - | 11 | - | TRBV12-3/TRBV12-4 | TGTGCCAGCAGTAGGGGCAATGAGCAGTTCTTC | CASSRGNEQFF
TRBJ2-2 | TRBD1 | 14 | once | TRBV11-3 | TGTGCCAGCAGTGGACAGGGCGCCACCGGGGAGCTGTTTTTT | CASSGQGATGELFF
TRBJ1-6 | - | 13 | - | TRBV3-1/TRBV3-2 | TGTGCCAGCAGCCCCTCCGCGGGGCGATCCCTCCACTTT | CASSPSAGRSLHF
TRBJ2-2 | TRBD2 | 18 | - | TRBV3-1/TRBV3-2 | TGTGCCAGCAGCCAAAGGGGACGTGTAGCGGGGAACACCGGGGAGCTGTTTTTT | CASSQRGRVAGNTGELFF
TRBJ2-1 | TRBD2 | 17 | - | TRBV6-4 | TGTGCCAGCAGTGACCGGTTCGGGACTAGCGGGAGTCTTGAGCAGTTCTTC | CASSDRFGTSGSLEQFF
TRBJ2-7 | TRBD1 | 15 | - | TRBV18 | TGTGCCAGCTCGCGTACAGGGGACCCGTCCTACGAGCAGTACTTC | CASSRTGDPSYEQYF
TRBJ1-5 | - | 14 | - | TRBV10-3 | TGTGCCATCAGAGCGGACGTCTCCGATCAGCCCCAGCATTTT | CAIRADVSDQPQHF
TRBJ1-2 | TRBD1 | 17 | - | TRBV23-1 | TGCGCCAGCAGTCACCTTGGCCCCGGGACAGAAAACTATGGCTACACCTTC | CASSHLGPGTENYGYTF
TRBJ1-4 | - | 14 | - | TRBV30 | TGTGCCTGGAGTGTCGGGCAGGGGTGGGAAAAACTGTTTTTT | CAWSVGQGWEKLFF
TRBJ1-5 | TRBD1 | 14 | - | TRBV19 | TGTGCCAGTAGTACAGGGACAGCTAATCAGCCCCAGCATTTT | CASSTGTANQPQHF
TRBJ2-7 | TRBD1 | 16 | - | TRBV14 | TGTGCCAGCAGCCCCACAGGGACAGGGGCTTCCTACGAGCAGTACTTC | CASSPTGTGASYEQYF
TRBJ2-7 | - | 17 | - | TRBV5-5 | TGTGCCAGCAGCCCTCACACTACAGGGATCGGGCCCTACGAGCAGTACTTC | CASSPHTTGIGPYEQYF
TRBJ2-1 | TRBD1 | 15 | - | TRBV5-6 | TGTGCCAGCAGCCTGGAGGGGACAGGAGACAATGAGCAGTTCTTC | CASSLEGTGDNEQFF
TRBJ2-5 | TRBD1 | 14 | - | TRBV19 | TGTGCCAGTAGTACCGGACAGGGTAGAGAGACCCAGTACTTC | CASSTGQGRETQYF
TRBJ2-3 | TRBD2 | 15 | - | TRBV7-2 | TGTGCCAGCAGCGCCCTAGCGGGGGGTTGGGATACGCAGTATTTT | CASSALAGGWDTQYF
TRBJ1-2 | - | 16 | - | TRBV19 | TGTGCCAGTTCATCAGAGAGGGTGGGGACTAACTATGGCTACACCTTC | CASSSERVGTNYGYTF
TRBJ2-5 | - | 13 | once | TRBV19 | TGTGCCAGTAGTATTGGGCTGCCTGAGACCCAGTACTTC | CASSIGLPETQYF
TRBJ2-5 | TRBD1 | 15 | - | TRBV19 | TGTGCCAGTAGCAACGGGACAGGGGGGAAAGAGACCCAGTACTTC | CASSNGTGGKETQYF
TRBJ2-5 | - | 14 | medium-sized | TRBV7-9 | TGTGCCAGCAGCTCGTCAGGGTTGGAAGAGACCCAGTACTTC | CASSSSGLEETQYF
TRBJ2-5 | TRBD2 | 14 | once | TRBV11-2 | TGTGCCAGCAGCTTACTAGCGGACCAAGAGACCCAGTACTTC | CASSLLADQETQYF
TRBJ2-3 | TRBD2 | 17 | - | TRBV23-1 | TGCGCCAGCAGCCCCATAAGGACTAGCGGTAGCACAGATACGCAGTATTTT | CASSPIRTSGSTDTQYF
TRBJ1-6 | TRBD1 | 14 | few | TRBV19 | TGTGCCAGCAGCTTAGTCAGGGGGAAATCACCCCTCCACTTT | CASSLVRGKSPLHF
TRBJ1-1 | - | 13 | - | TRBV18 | TGTGCCAGCTCACCGGACATGAACACTGAAGCTTTCTTT | CASSPDMNTEAFF
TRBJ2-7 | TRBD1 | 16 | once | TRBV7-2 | TGTGCCAGCAGCTTAGAAGGACAGGGCCTTGAGAGGGAGCAGTACTTC | CASSLEGQGLEREQYF
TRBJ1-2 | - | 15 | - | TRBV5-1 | TGCGCCAGCAGCTTGGGGGCAGGGGCGACGAGTGGCTACACCTTC | CASSLGAGATSGYTF
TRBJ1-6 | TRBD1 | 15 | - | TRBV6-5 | TGTGCCACCAGACTCGCCGGGACAGCGAATTCACCCCTCCACTTT | CATRLAGTANSPLHF
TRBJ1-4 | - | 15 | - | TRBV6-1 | TGTGCCAGCAGTGACCGACAGCCCGTAAGGGAAAAACTGTTTTTT | CASSDRQPVREKLFF
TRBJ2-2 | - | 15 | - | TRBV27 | TGTGCCAGCAGTCGTGTCAGGGTGGGCACCGGGGAGCTGTTTTTT | CASSRVRVGTGELFF
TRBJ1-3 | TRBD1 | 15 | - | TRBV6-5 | TGTGCCAGCAGTTGGACAGGTACTCGGCCGGACACCATATATTTT | CASSWTGTRPDTIYF
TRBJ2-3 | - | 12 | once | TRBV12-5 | TGTGCTAGTGCCCGTGAGGAATATACGCAGTATTTT | CASAREEYTQYF
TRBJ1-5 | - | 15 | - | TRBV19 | TGTGCCTCAGAGACGGGAGAATGGAGCAATCAGCCCCAGCATTTT | CASETGEWSNQPQHF
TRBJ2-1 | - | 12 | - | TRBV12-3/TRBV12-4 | TGTGCCAGCAAGGACAGCAACAATGAGCAGTTCTTC | CASKDSNNEQFF
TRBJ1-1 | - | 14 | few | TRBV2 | TGTGCCAGCAGTGAACAGGGGCCTGACACTGAAGCTTTCTTT | CASSEQGPDTEAFF
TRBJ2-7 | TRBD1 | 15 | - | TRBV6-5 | TGTGCCAGCAGACCGCCCGGGACAGGGCCCTACGAGCAGTACTTC | CASRPPGTGPYEQYF
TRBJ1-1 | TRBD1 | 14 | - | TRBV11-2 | TGTGCCAGCAGCCCTCGGGACAGGGACACTGAAGCTTTCTTT | CASSPRDRDTEAFF
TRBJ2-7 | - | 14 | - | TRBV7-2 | TGTGCCAGCAGCTTAGTCTGGCAGTCCTACGAGCAGTACTTC | CASSLVWQSYEQYF
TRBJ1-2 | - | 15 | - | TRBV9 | TGTGCCAGCAGCGGTACAGGCTACTATAACTATGGCTACACCTTC | CASSGTGYYNYGYTF
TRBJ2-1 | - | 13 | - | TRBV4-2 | TGTGCCAGCAGCCAAGAGACGGGCAATGAGCAGTTCTTC | CASSQETGNEQFF
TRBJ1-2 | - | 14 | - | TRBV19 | TGTGCCAGTAGTATAGCGACAGTTAACTATGGCTACACCTTC | CASSIATVNYGYTF
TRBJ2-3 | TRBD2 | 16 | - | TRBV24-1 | TGTGCCACCAGTGATCCCGGGGGGTCTAGCACAGATACGCAGTATTTT | CATSDPGGSSTDTQYF
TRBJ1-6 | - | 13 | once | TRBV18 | TGTGCCAGCTCACCCGATTCTTTACTAGCCCTCCACTTT | CASSPDSLLALHF
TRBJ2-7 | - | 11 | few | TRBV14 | TGTGCCAGCGGCTTCTGGTACGAGCAGTACTTC | CASGFWYEQYF
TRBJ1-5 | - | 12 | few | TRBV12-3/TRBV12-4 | TGTGCCAGCAGTCCCTACAGGGCAGCCCAGCATTTT | CASSPYRAAQHF
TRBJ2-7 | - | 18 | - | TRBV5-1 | TGCGCCAGCAGCTTGGCCAGGTCGACAGGCGTGGATACCTACGAGCAGTACTTC | CASSLARSTGVDTYEQYF
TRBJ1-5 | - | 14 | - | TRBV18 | TGTGCCAGCTCAGCCGGGGATAGCAATCAGCCCCAGCATTTT | CASSAGDSNQPQHF
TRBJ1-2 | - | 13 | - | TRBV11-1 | TGTGCCAGCAGCTTCTCCGGTGACTCAGGCTACACCTTC | CASSFSGDSGYTF
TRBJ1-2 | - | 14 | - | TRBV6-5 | TGTGCCAGCAGGAACGTGGGCGGGAACTATGGCTACACCTTC | CASRNVGGNYGYTF
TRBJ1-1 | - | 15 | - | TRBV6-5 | TGTGCCAGCAGTTACGTTCAGGGTCGAGTCCCTGAAGCTTTCTTT | CASSYVQGRVPEAFF
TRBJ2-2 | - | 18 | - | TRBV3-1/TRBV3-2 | TGTGCCAGCAGCCAAGACCCAAGTATCTCGGGTCACACCGGGGAGCTGTTTTTT | CASSQDPSISGHTGELFF
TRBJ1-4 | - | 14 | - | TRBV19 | TGTGCCAGTAGTATTTCCGGGACACAGGGAAAACTGTTTTTT | CASSISGTQGKLFF
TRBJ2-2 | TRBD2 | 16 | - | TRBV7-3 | TGTGCCAGCAGCTCCCCATCAGCGGGAGGGGTCGGGGAGCTGTTTTTT | CASSSPSAGGVGELFF
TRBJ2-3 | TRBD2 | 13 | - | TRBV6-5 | TGTGCCAGCAAAGGACTAGGCACAGATACGCAGTATTTT | CASKGLGTDTQYF
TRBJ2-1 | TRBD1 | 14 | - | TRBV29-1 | TGCAGCGCCTGGACAGGGGTGGGCTACAATGAGCAGTTCTTC | CSAWTGVGYNEQFF
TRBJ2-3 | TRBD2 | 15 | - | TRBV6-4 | TGTGCCAGCAGTGAACGGGGGGGCCATCCAGATACGCAGTATTTT | CASSERGGHPDTQYF
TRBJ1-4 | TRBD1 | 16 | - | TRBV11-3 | TGTGCCAGCAGCCCCGGGAGGGGGCGGATAGTTGAAAAACTGTTTTTT | CASSPGRGRIVEKLFF
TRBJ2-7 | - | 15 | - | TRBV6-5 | TGTGCCAGCAGTTACTCCGGGGTACCTACCTACGAGCAGTACTTC | CASSYSGVPTYEQYF
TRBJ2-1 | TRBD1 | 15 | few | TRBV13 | TGTGCCAGCAGCGACCGGGACAGGCCCTACAATGAGCAGTTCTTC | CASSDRDRPYNEQFF